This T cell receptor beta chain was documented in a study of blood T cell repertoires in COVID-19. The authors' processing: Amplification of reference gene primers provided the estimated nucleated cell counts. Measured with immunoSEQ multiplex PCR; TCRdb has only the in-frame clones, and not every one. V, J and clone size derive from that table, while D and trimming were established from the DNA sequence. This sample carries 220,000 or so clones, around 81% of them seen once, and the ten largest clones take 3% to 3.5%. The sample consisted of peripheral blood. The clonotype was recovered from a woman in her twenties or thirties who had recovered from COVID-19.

CDR3: CSVEGAWGKIKNTEAFF. The CDR3, as DNA: TGCAGCGTTGAGGGGGCTTGGGGAAAGATTAAGAACACTGAAGCTTTCTTT. V is TRBV29-1 and J is TRBJ1-1; a possible D gene is TRBD1 (6 bases). This CDR3 has 17 amino acids. V was cut by 3 bases and J by 1 base, with 21 bases left in between. Per germline, CDR1 SQVTM and CDR2 ANQGSEA.